The source of this TCR beta chain is a study of T cells in Graves' hyperthyroidism and ophthalmopathy. Findings of the study overall: Among thyroid clonotypes expanded above 0.001, most also appeared in blood. Ophthalmopathy was distinguished from stable hyperthyroidism by 13 V-J signatures.

In its sample, this clonotype was seen many times. The antigen is unknown. Inclusion characteristics of ophthalmopathy patients comprised a Clinical Activity Score of at least 3, a NOSPECS grade of at least 4, and duration under 3 months. Patients showing uncontrolled infection, other autoimmune disease, pregnancy or lactation were ineligible. Deletions cut 9 bases from V and 0 bases from J, with 9 bases between. CDR1 is SNHLY and CDR2 is FYNNEI in the germline V gene. CDR3 length: 13 amino acids. Authors of the study amplified TCR beta CDR3 regions from RNA transcripts. The HTBI primer set drove a first-round RT-PCR of the TCR CDR3. In TCRdb, the multiplex PCR reads were re-called with MiXCR into one record per CDR3 protein. The table includes about 350,000 distinct CDR3 sequences, around a sixth detected once.

The sequence was obtained from a woman between 40 and 55 years old with Graves' ophthalmopathy. The sample was blood. The chain couples TRBV2 to TRBJ1-3; no reliable D call. The CDR3 DNA is TGTGCCAGTCAGCTTCGCTCTGGAAACACCATATATTTT. Translation gives CASQLRSGNTIYF.